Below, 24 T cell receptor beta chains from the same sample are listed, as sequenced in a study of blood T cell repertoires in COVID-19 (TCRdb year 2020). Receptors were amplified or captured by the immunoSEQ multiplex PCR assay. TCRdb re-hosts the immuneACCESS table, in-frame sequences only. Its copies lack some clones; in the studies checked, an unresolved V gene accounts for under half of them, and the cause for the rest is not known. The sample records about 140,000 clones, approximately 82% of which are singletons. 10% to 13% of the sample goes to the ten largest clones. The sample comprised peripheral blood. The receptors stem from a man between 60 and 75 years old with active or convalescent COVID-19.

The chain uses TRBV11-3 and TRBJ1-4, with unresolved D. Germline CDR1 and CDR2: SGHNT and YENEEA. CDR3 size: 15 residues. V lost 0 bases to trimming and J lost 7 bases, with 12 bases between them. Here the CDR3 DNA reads TGTGCCAGCAGCTTAGATCTGGTCGGCGGTGAAAAACTGTTTTTT. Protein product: CASSLDLVGGEKLFF. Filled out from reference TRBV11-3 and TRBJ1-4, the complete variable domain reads EAGVVQSPRYKIIEKKQPVAFWCNPISGHNTLYWYLQNLGQGPELLIRYENEEAVDDSQLPKDRFSAERLKGVDSTLKIQPAELGDSAVYLCASSLDLVGGEKLFFGSGTQLSVL.

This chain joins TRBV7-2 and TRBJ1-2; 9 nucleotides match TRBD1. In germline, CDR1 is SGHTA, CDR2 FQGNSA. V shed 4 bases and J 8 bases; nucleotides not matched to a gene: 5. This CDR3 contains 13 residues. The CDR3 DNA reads TGTGCCAGCAGCTCAGGGACAGGGTTCGGCTACACCTTC. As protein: CASSSGTGFGYTF.

The DNA for the CDR3 is TGCGCCAGCAGCCAACCTAGGTCTGCCTATGGCTACACCTTC. As protein: CASSQPRSAYGYTF. This chain connects TRBV4-1 to TRBJ1-2; D is unresolved. Germline V CDR1 and CDR2: MGHRA, YSYEKL. The CDR3 is 14 amino acids. V lost 2 bases, J lost 4 bases, and 11 bases lay in between.

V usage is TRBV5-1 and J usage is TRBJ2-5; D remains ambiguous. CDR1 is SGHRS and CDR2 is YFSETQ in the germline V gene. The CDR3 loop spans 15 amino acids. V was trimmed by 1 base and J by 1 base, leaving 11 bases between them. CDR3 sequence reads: CASSLTSTIQETQYF. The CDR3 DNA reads TGCGCCAGCAGCTTGACGTCTACTATCCAAGAGACCCAGTACTTC.

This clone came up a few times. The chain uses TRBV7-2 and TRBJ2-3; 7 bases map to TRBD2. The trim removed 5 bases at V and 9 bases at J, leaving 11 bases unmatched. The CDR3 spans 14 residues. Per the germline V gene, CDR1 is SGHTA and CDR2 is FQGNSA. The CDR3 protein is CASSPAPPGGTQYF. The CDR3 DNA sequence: TGTGCCAGCAGCCCCGCCCCTCCGGGAGGCACGCAGTATTTT.

In DNA form, the CDR3 reads TGTGCCAGCAGCGTAGAGGGGACAAGTGGCATTCAGTACTTC. Translation gives CASSVEGTSGIQYF. The chain carries TRBV9 and TRBJ2-4; a weak D match, TRBD1 (6 bases). CDR1 and CDR2 from the germline V gene are SGDLS and YYNGEE. There are 14 residues in the CDR3. The V gene lost 0 bases and the J gene lost 9 bases, with 13 bases spanning the gap.

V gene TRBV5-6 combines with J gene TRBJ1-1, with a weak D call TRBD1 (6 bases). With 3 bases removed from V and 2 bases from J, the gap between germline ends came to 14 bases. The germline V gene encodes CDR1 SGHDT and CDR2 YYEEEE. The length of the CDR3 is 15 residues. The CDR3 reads CASSWGQGTNTEAFF. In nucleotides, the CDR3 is TGTGCCAGCAGCTGGGGGCAGGGTACAAACACTGAAGCTTTCTTT. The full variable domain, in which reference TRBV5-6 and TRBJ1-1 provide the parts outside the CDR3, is DAGVTQSPTHLIKTRGQQVTLRCSPKSGHDTVSWYQQALGQGPQFIFQYYEEEERQRGNFPDRFSGHQFPNYSSELNVNALLLGDSALYLCASSWGQGTNTEAFFGQGTRLTVV.

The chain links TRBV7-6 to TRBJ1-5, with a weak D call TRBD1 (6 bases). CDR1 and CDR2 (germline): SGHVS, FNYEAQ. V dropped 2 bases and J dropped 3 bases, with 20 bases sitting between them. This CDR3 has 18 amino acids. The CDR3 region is CASSLTWARGRNNQPQHF. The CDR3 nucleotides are TGTGCCAGCAGCTTAACTTGGGCCAGGGGACGGAACAATCAGCCCCAGCATTTT.

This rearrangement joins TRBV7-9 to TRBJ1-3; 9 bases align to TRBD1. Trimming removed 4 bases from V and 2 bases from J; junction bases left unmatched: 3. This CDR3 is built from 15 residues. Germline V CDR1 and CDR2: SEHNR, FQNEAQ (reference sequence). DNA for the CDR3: TGTGCCAGCAGCTCCCGACAGGGGGCTGGAAACACCATATATTTT. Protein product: CASSSRQGAGNTIYF.

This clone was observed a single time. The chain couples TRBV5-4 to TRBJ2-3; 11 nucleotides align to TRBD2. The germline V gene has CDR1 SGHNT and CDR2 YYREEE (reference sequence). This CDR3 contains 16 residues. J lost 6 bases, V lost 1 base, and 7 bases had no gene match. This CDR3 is CASSLPLAGGLDTQYF. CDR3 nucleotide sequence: TGTGCCAGCAGCTTGCCCCTAGCGGGGGGTTTGGATACGCAGTATTTT.

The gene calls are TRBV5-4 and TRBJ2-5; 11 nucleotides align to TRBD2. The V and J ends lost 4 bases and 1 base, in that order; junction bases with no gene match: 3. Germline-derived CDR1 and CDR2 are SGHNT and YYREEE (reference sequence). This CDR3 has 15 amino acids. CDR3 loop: CASSRGTSGQETQYF. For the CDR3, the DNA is TGTGCCAGCAGCAGGGGGACTAGCGGCCAAGAGACCCAGTACTTC.

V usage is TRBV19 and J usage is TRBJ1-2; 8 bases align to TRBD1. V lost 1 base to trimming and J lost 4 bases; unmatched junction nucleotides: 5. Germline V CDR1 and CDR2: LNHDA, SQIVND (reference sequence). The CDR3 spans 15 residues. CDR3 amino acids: CASSIGSGGGYGYTF. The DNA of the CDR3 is TGTGCCAGTAGTATAGGCTCAGGGGGCGGCTATGGCTACACCTTC.

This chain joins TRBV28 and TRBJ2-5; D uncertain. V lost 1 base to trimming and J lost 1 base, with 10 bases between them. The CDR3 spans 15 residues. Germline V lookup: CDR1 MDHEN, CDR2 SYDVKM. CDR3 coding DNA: TGTGCCAGCAGTTTATTCCAGGCTATCCAAGAGACCCAGTACTTC. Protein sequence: CASSLFQAIQETQYF. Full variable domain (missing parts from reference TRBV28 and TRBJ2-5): DVKVTQSSRYLVKRTGEKVFLECVQDMDHENMFWYRQDPGLGLRLIYFSYDVKMKEKGDIPEGYSVSREKKERFSLILESASTNQTSMYLCASSLFQAIQETQYFGPGTRLLVL.

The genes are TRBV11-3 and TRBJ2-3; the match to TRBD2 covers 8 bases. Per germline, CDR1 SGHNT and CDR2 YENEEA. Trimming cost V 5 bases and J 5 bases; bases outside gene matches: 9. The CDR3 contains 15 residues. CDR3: CASSPPAGGLDTQYF. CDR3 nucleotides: TGTGCCAGCAGCCCTCCGGCGGGAGGCTTAGATACGCAGTATTTT.

The CDR3 is CASSIGGGPYNEQFF. DNA of the CDR3: TGTGCCAGTAGTATAGGTGGGGGCCCCTACAATGAGCAGTTCTTC. The chain uses TRBV19 and TRBJ2-1; TRBD1 is a possible D gene (6 bases). With 1 base removed from V and 2 bases from J, the gap between germline ends came to 9 bases. The CDR3 spans 15 residues. Germline-derived CDR1 and CDR2 are LNHDA and SQIVND (reference sequence).

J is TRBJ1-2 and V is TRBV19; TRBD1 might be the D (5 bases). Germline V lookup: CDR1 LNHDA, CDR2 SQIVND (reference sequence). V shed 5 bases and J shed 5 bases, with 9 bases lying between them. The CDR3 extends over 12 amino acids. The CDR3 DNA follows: TGTGCCAGTAGTCTCGCAGGGTATGGCTACACCTTC. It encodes CASSLAGYGYTF.

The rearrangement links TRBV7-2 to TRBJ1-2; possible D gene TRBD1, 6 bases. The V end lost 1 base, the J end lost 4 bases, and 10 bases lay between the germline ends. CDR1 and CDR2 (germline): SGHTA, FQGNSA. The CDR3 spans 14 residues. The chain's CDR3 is CASSLVDSGYGYTF. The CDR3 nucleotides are TGTGCCAGCAGCTTAGTGGACAGCGGCTATGGCTACACCTTC.

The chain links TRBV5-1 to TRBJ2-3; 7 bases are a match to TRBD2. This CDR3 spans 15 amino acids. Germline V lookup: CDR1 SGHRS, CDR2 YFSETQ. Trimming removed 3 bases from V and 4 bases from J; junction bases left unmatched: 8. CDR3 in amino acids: CASSSGGRPSDTQYF. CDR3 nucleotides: TGCGCCAGCAGCTCGGGAGGTAGGCCCTCAGATACGCAGTATTTT.

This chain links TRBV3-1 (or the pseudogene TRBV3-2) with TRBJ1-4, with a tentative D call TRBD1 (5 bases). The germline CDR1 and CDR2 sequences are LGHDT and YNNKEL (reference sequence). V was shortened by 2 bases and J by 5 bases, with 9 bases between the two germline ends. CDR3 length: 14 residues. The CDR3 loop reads CASSQRAGNEKLFF. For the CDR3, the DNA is TGTGCCAGCAGCCAACGGGCAGGGAATGAAAAACTGTTTTTT.

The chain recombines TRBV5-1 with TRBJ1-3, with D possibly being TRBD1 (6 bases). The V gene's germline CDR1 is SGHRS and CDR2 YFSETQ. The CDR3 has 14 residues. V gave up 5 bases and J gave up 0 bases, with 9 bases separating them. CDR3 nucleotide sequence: TGCGCCAGCAGGGGGGCAGCCTCTGGAAACACCATATATTTT. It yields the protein CASRGAASGNTIYF.

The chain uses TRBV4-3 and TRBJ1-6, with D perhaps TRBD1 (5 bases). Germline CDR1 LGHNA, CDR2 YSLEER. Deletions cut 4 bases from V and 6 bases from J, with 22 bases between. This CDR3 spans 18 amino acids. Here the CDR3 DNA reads TGCGCCAGCAGCCCAAATCCGCCCCCAGGGTCCCTTAATTCACCCCTCCACTTT. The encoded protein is CASSPNPPPGSLNSPLHF.

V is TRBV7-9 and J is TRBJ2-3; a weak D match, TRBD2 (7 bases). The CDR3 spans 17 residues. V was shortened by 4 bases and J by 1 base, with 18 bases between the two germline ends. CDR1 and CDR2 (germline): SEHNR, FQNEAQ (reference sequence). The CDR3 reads CASSSLHAGAGTDTQYF. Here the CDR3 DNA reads TGTGCCAGCAGCTCACTACATGCGGGGGCCGGCACAGATACGCAGTATTTT.

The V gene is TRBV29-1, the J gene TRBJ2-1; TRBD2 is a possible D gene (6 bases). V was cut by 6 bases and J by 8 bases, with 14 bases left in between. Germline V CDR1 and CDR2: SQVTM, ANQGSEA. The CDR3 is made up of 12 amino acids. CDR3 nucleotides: TGCAGCGTCGGGACTCGGAGGCATGAGCAGTTCTTC. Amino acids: CSVGTRRHEQFF.

As DNA, the CDR3 is TGTGCCAGCAGCGGACAAGCGGGGAATTGGGAGACCCAGTACTTC. This sequence encodes CASSGQAGNWETQYF. V is TRBV5-6 and J is TRBJ2-5; 7 nucleotides line up with TRBD2. The CDR3 length is 15 residues. CDR1 and CDR2 (germline): SGHDT, YYEEEE. V shed 4 bases, J shed 5 bases, and the junction held 11 bases outside the gene matches. The full variable domain, with the rest looked up from reference TRBV5-6 and TRBJ2-5, is DAGVTQSPTHLIKTRGQQVTLRCSPKSGHDTVSWYQQALGQGPQFIFQYYEEEERQRGNFPDRFSGHQFPNYSSELNVNALLLGDSALYLCASSGQAGNWETQYFGPGTRLLVL.